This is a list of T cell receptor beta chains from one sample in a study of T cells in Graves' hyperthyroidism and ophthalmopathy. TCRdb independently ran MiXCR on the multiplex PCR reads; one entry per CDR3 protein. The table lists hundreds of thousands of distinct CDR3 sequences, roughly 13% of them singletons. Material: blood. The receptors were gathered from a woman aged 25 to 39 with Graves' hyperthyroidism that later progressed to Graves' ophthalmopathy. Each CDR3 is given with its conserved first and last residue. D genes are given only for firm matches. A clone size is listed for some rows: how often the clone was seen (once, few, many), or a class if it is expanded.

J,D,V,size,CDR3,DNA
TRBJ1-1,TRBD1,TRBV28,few,CASSLSTGKTEAFF,TGTGCCAGCAGTTTATCGACAGGGAAGACTGAAGCTTTCTTT
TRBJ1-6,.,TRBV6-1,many,CASWLRGSYNSPLHF,TGTGCCAGCTGGTTGCGGGGTAGCTATAATTCACCCCTCCACTTT
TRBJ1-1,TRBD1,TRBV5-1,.,CASSLGDRGAFF,TGCGCCAGCAGCCTCGGGGACAGGGGAGCTTTCTTT
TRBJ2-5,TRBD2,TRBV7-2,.,CASELPGLAEETQYF,TGTGCCAGCGAACTGCCGGGACTAGCGGAAGAGACCCAGTACTTC
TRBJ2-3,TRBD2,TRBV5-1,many,CASSLEAGEPDTQYF,TGCGCCAGCAGCTTGGAAGCGGGAGAGCCAGATACGCAGTATTTT
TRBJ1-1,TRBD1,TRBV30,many,CAWSGRTGGLSSTEAFF,TGTGCCTGGAGTGGGAGGACAGGGGGCCTTTCGAGCACTGAAGCTTTCTTT
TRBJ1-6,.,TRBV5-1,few,CASSLGLQDLENSPLHF,TGCGCCAGCAGCCTGGGGCTGCAGGATTTAGAGAATTCACCCCTCCACTTT
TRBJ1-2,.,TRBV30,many,CAWMRTVGYTF,TGTGCCTGGATGAGAACAGTTGGCTACACCTTC
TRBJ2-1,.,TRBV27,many,CASSASGTEYNEQFF,TGTGCCAGCAGTGCCTCCGGGACGGAATACAATGAGCAGTTCTTC
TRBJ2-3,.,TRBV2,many,CASSPQSTSRGQYF,TGTGCCAGCAGTCCCCAATCGACTTCCCGCGGGCAGTATTTT